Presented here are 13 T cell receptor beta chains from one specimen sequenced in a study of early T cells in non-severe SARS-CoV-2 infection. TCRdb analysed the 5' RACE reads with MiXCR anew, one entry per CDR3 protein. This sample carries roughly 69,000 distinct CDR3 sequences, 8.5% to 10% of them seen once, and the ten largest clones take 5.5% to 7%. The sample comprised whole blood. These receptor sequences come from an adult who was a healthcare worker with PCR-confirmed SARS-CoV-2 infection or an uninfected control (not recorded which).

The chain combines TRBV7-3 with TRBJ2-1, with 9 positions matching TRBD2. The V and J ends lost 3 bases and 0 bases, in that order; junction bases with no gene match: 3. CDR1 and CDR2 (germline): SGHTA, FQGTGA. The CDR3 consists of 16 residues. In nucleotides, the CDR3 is TGTGCCAGCAGCTTCTATAGCGGGAGCTCCTACAATGAGCAGTTCTTC. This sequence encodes CASSFYSGSSYNEQFF.

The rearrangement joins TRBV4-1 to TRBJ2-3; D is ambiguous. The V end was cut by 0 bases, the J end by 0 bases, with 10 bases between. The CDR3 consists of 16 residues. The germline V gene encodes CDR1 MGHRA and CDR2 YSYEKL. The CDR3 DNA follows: TGCGCCAGCAGCCAAGATATGCGGTCTAGCACAGATACGCAGTATTTT. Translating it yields CASSQDMRSSTDTQYF.

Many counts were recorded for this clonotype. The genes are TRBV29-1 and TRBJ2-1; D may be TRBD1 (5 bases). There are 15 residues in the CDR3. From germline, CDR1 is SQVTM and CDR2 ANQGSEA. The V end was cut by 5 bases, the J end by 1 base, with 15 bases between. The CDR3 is CSVLGVDTSYNEQFF. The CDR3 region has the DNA TGCAGCGTTCTAGGGGTTGACACTTCCTACAATGAGCAGTTCTTC.

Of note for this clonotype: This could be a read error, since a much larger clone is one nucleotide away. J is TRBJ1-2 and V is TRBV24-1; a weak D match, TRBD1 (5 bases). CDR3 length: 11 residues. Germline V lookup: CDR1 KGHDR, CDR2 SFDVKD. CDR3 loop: CVTGGDYGYTF. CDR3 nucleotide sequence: TGTGTCACAGGCGGTGACTATGGCTACACCTTC.

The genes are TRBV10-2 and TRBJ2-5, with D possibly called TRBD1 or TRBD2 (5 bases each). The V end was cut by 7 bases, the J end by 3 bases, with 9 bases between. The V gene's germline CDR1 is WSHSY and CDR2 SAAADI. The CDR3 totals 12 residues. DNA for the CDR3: TGCGCCAGCAAGGGACGGGAAGAGACCCAGTACTTC. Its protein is CASKGREETQYF.

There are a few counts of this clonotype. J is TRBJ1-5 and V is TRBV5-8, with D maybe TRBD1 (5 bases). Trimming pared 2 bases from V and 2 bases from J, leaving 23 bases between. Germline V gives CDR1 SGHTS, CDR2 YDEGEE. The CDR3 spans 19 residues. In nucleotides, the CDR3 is TGTGCCAGCAGCTTAGTTCGGTCTTGGGGCATCGTGGGCAATCAGCCCCAGCATTTT. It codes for CASSLVRSWGIVGNQPQHF.

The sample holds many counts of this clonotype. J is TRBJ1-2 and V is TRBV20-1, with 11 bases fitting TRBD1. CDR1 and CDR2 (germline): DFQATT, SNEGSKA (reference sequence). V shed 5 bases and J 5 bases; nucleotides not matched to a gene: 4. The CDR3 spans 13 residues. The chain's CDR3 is CSAGGQGAYGYTF. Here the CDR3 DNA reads TGCAGTGCTGGAGGACAGGGGGCGTATGGCTACACCTTC.

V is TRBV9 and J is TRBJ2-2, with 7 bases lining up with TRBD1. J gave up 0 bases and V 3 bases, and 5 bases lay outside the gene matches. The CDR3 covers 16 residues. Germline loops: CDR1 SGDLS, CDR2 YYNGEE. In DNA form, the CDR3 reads TGTGCCAGCAGCGGAGCGACAGGGCCGAACACCGGGGAGCTGTTTTTT. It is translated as CASSGATGPNTGELFF. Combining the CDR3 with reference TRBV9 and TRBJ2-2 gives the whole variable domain DSGVTQTPKHLITATGQRVTLRCSPRSGDLSVYWYQQSLDQGLQFLIQYYNGEERAKGNILERFSAQQFPDLHSELNLSSLELGDSALYFCASSGATGPNTGELFFGEGSRLTVL.

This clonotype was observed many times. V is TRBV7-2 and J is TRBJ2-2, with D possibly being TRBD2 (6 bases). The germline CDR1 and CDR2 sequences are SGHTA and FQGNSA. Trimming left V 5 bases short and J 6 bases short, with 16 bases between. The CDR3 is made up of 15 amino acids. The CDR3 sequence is CASSPAAGSAGELFF. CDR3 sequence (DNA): TGTGCCAGCAGCCCGGCGGCGGGGTCTGCCGGGGAGCTGTTTTTT.

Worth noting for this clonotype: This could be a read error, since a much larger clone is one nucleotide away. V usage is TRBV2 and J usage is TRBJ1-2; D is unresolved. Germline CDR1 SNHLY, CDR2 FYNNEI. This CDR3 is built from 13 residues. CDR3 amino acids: CASSEAQRDGYNF. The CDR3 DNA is TGTGCCAGCAGTGAAGCGCAAAGGGATGGCTACAACTTC.

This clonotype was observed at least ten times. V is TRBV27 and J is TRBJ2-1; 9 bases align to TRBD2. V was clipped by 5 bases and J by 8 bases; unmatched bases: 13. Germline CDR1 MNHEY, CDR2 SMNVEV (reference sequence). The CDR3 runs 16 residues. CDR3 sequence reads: CASSPYSGSRLDEQFF. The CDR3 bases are TGTGCCAGCAGTCCCTATAGCGGGAGCAGGTTAGATGAGCAGTTCTTC.

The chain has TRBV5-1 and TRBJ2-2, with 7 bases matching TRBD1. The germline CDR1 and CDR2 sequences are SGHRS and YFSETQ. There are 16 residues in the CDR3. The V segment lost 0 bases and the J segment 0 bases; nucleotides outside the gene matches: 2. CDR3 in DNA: TGCGCCAGCAGCTTGGAGGGGGCTCCGAACACCGGGGAGCTGTTTTTT. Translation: CASSLEGAPNTGELFF.

This CDR3 reads CSAGSTETQYF. The CDR3 coding sequence is TGCAGCGCCGGGTCGACTGAGACCCAGTACTTC. The chain couples TRBV29-1 to TRBJ2-5, with unresolved D. V dropped 7 bases and J dropped 5 bases, with 11 bases sitting between them. The CDR3 spans 11 residues. Germline assignment: CDR1 SQVTM and CDR2 ANQGSEA.